This T cell receptor (beta chain) stems from a study of T-cell reconstitution after alpha-beta-depleted transplantation in children. With respect to this clonotype: One junction end disagrees with the germline gene, perhaps due to a read error.

CDR1 and CDR2 from the germline V gene are MGHRA and YSYEKL. CDR3 length equals 14 residues. Unique molecular identifiers were incorporated into the prepared TCRbeta library. TCRdb passed the PCR reads through MiXCR, listing each CDR3 protein once. The sample has approximately 510,000 distinct CDR3 sequences; approximately 20% are singletons. The chain uses TRBV4-1 and TRBJ2-5, with TRBD2 matching over 8 bases. The starting material was PBMCs from the stem cell graft donor, obtained from the stem cell graft. The TCR originated in a human donor who donated a stem cell graft to a child with acute lymphoblastic leukemia. The CDR3 DNA reads as TGCGCCCGCAGCCACACTAGCGGCCAAGAGACCCAGTACTTC. This encodes CARSHTSGQETQYF.